The T cell receptor beta chain under discussion was sequenced for a study of TIL therapy for anti-PD-1-resistant metastatic lung cancer. Across the study: Median patient age was about 50, ranging 38-75 years. Median tumor mutation burden was around 1.6 mutations per megabase. Half of patients were current or former smokers.

This was the immunoSEQ v3 assay. Survey-level samples got 2 million or so read pairs; deep-level samples got roughly 4.5-6 million. This table comes from immunoSEQ multiplex PCR, and its TCRdb copy is limited to in-frame clones, with some not included. The profile covers tens of thousands of clones, with roughly 66% appearing a single time and roughly 7% taken by the ten largest. The time point is: pre-treatment sample, taken before nivolumab and TIL therapy. Deletions cut 5 bases from V and 7 bases from J, with 12 bases between. The CDR3 contains 12 residues. The germline gives CDR1 MDHEN, CDR2 SYDVKM.

The TCR comes from a person between 30 and 80 years old with non-small cell lung cancer. Material: blood, obtained at baseline. This chain links TRBV28 with TRBJ2-7, with no clear D. Here the CDR3 DNA reads TGTGCCAGCAGTCTCTCGAGGCGGGAGCAGTACTTC. It yields the protein CASSLSRREQYF.